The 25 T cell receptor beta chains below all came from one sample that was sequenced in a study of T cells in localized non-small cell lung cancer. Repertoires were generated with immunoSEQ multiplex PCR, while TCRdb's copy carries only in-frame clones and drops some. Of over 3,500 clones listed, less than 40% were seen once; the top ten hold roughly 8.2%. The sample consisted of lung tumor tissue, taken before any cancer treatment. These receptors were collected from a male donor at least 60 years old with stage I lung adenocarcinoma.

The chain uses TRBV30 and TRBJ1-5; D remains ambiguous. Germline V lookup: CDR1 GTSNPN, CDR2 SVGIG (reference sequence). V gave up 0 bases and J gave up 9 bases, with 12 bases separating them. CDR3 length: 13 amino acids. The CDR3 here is CAWSVGGNRPQHF. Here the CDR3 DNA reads TGTGCCTGGAGTGTAGGAGGTAATAGGCCCCAGCATTTT.

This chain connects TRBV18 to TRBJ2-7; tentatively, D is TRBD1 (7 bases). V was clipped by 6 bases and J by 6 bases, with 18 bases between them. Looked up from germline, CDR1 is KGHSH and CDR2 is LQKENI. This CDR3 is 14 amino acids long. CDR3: CASSLGQVGGEQYF. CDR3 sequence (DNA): TGTGCCAGCTCCCTAGGACAGGTCGGGGGCGAGCAGTACTTC.

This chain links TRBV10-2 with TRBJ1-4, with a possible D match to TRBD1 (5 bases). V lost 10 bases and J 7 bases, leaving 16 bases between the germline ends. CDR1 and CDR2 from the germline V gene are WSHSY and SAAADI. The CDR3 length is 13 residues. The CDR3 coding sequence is TGCGCCACAAGCGGGGGGATAAGTGAAAAACTGTTTTTT. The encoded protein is CATSGGISEKLFF.

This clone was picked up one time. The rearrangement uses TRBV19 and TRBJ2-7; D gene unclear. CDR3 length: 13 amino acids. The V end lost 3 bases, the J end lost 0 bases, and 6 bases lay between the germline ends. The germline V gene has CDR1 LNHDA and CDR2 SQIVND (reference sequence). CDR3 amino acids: CASSISGSYEQYF. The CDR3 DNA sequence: TGTGCCAGTAGTATTTCAGGCTCCTACGAGCAGTACTTC.

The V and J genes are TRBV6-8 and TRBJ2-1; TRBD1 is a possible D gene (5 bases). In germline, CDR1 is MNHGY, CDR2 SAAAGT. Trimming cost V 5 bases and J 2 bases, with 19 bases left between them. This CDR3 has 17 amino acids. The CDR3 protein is CASSRPNWQGAYNEQFF. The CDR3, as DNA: TGTGCCAGCAGTCGCCCTAATTGGCAGGGTGCCTACAATGAGCAGTTCTTC.

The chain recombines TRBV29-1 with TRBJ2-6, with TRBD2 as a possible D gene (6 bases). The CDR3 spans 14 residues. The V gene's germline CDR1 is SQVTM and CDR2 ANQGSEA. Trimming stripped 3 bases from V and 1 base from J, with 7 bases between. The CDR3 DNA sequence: TGCAGCGTTGAGGGGGGATCTGGGGCCAACGTCCTGACTTTC. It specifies CSVEGGSGANVLTF.

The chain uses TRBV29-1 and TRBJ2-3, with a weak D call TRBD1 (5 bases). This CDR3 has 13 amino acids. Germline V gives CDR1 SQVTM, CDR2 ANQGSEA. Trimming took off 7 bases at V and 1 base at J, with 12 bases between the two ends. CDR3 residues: CSASGSGTDTQYF. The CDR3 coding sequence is TGCAGCGCTTCAGGGTCTGGCACAGATACGCAGTATTTT.

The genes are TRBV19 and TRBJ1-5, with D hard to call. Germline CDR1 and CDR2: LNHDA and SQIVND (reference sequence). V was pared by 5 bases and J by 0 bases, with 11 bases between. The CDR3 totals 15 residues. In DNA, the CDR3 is TGTGCCAGTAGTTTCGGTAGGGATAGCAATCAGCCCCAGCATTTT. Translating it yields CASSFGRDSNQPQHF.

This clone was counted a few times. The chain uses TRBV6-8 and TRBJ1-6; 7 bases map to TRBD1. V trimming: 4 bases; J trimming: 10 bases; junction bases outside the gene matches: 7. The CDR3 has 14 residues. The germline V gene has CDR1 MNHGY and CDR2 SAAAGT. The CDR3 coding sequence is TGTGCCAGCAGTTCAACAGGGGTCAGCTCACCCCTCCACTTT. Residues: CASSSTGVSSPLHF.

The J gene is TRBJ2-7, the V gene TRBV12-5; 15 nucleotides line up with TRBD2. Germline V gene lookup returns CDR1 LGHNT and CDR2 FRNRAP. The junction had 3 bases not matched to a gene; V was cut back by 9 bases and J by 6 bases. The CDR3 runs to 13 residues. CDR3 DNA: TGTGCTAGCACGGGACTAGCGGGAGGCGAGCAGTACTTC. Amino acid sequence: CASTGLAGGEQYF.

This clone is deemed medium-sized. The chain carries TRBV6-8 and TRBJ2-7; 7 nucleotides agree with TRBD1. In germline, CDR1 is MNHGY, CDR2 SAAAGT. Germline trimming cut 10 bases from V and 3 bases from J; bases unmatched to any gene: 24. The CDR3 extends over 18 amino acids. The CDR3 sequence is CATDLDGTAEIPYYEQYF. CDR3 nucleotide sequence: TGTGCCACCGATCTGGACGGGACAGCTGAGATACCATACTACGAGCAGTACTTC.

This CDR3 is CSVDTGTYGYTF. The CDR3 region has the DNA TGCAGCGTTGATACAGGGACCTATGGCTACACCTTC. V is TRBV29-1 and J is TRBJ1-2, with D possibly matching TRBD1 (6 bases). Germline V gene data show CDR1 as SQVTM and CDR2 as ANQGSEA. This CDR3 is built from 12 residues. The V and J ends lost 3 bases and 4 bases respectively, with 9 bases between them. The variable domain in full, with the rest retrieved from reference TRBV29-1 and TRBJ1-2, is SAVISQKPSRDICQRGTSLTIQCQVDSQVTMMFWYRQQPGQSLTLIATANQGSEATYESGFVIDKFPISRPNLTFSTLTVSNMSPEDSSIYLCSVDTGTYGYTFGSGTRLTVV.

CDR3 residues: CASSQLTGYNSPLHF. The CDR3 bases are TGTGCCAGCAGCCAGCTGACAGGTTATAATTCACCCCTCCACTTT. The chain employs TRBV7-6 and TRBJ1-6, with D possibly being TRBD1 (6 bases). Trimming pared 5 bases from V and 4 bases from J, leaving 12 bases between. This CDR3 contains 15 residues. Germline V gives CDR1 SGHVS, CDR2 FNYEAQ.

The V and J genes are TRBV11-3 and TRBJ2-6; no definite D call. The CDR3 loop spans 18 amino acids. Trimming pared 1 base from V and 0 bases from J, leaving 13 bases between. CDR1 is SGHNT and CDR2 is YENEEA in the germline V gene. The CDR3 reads CASSLVRTTVSGANVLTF. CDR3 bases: TGTGCCAGCAGCTTAGTTCGTACTACAGTCTCTGGGGCCAACGTCCTGACTTTC.

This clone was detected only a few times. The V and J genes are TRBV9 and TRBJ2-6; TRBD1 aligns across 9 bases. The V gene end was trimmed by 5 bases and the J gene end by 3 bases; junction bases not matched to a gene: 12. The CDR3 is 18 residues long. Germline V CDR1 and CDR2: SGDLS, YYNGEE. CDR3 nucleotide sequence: TGTGCCAGCAGTGAAGGGGTACAGGGGGCGTTTGGGGCCAACGTCCTGACTTTC. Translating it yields CASSEGVQGAFGANVLTF.

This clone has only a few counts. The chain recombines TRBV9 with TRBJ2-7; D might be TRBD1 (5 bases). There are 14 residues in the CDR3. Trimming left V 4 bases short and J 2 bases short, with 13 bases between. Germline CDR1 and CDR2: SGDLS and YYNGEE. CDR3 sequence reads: CASSLDSLTYEQYF. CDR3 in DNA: TGTGCCAGCAGCCTTGACAGCCTAACCTACGAGCAGTACTTC.

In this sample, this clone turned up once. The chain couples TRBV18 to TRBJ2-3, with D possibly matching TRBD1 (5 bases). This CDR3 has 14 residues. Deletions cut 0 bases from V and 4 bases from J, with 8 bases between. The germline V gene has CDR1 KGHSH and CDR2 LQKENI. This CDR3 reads CASSPPPGSDTQYF. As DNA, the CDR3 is TGTGCCAGCTCACCACCACCAGGGTCAGATACGCAGTATTTT. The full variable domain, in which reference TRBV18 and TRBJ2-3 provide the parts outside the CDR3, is NAGVMQNPRHLVRRRGQEARLRCSPMKGHSHVYWYRQLPEEGLKFMVYLQKENIIDESGMPKERFSAEFPKEGPSILRIQQVVRGDSAAYFCASSPPPGSDTQYFGPGTRLTVL.

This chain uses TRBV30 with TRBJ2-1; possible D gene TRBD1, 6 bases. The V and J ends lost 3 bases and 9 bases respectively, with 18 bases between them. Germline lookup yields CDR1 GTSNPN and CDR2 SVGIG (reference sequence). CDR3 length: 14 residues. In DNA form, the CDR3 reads TGTGCCTGGAGGGGGTTTACAGGGACGAGTGAGCAGTTCTTC. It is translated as CAWRGFTGTSEQFF.

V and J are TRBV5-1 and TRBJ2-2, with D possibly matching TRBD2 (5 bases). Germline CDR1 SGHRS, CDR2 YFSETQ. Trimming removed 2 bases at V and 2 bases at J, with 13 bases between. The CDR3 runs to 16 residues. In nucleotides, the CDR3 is TGCGCCAGCAGCTTTTTCGGGGAGTCTAACACCGGGGAGCTGTTTTTT. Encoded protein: CASSFFGESNTGELFF.

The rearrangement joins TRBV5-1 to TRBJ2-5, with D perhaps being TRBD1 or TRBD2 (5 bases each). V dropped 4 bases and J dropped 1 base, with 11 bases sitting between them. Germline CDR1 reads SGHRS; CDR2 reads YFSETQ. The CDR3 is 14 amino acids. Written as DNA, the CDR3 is TGCGCCAGCAGCCCTGGTGGGACCCAAGAGACCCAGTACTTC. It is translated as CASSPGGTQETQYF. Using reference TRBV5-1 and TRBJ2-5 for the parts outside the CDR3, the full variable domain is KAGVTQTPRYLIKTRGQQVTLSCSPISGHRSVSWYQQTPGQGLQFLFEYFSETQRNKGNFPGRFSGRQFSNSRSEMNVSTLELGDSALYLCASSPGGTQETQYFGPGTRLLVL.

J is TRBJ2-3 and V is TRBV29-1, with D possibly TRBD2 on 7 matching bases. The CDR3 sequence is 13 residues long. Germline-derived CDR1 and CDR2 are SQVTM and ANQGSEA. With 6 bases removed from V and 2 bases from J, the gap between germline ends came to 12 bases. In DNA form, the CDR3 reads TGCAGCGTCGGGGGGCAGTACACAGATACGCAGTATTTT. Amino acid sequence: CSVGGQYTDTQYF.

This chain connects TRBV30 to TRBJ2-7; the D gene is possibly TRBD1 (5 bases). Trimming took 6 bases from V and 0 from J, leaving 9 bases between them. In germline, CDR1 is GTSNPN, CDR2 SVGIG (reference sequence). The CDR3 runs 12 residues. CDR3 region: CACLGASYEQYF. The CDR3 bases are TGTGCCTGCCTAGGGGCCTCCTACGAGCAGTACTTC.

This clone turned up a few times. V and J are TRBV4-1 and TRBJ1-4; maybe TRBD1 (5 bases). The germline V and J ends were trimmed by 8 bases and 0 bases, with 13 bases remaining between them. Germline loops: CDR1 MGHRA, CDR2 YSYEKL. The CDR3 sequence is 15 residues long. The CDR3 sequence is CASPPPGATNEKLFF. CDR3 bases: TGCGCCAGCCCTCCCCCGGGGGCAACTAATGAAAAACTGTTTTTT.

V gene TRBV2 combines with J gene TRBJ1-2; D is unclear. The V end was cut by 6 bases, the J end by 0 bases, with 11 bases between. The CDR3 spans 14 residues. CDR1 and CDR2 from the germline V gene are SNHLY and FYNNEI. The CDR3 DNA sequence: TGTGCCAGCAGCCGACGGGGAGCTAACTATGGCTACACCTTC. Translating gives CASSRRGANYGYTF.

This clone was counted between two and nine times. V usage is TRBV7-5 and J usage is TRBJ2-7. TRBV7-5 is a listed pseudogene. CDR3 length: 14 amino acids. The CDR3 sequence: CASSSNGRSYEQYF. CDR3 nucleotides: TGTGCCAGCAGCAGCAACGGGCGCTCCTACGAGCAGTACTTC.